Included here is one T cell receptor beta chain sequence, with context. The antigen is not known. This entry is derived from a study of radiotherapy plus CTLA-4 blockade in lung cancer. Study-level background: Disease control was present in roughly 29% of patients, and objective responses in approximately 19%. Study findings and constraints: TCR clones from tumors expanded in blood after radiotherapy plus ipilimumab. The best predictor of response was reported to be early blood T cell clone dynamics, with interferon-beta.

This CDR3 comprises 14 residues. CDR1 LNHDA and CDR2 SQIVND come from the germline V gene (reference sequence). Trimming took 10 bases from V and 2 from J; bases not matched to a gene: 3. CTLA-4 blockade using ipilimumab, together with focal radiation, was received by patients with chemo-refractory metastatic non-small-cell lung cancer. Sequencing was performed with immunoSEQ multiplex PCR; in TCRdb, only in-frame clones are kept and a portion is missing. Here the sample spans some 64,000 clones, 76% being singletons. This receptor was obtained from a human donor with non-small cell lung cancer whose response to radiotherapy plus ipilimumab could not be evaluated. Some clones in this sample may be carry-over from other donors' samples. This sample comprised peripheral blood, obtained from a patient treated with radiotherapy plus ipilimumab. The V call is TRBV19, the J call TRBJ2-6, with 9 bases that match TRBD1. The CDR3 DNA follows: TGTGCCACCACAGGGGGCGCTGGGGCCAACGTCCTGACTTTC. Protein: CATTGGAGANVLTF.